The 20 T cell receptor beta chains given below trace back to one sample, sequenced in a study of vaccination and CD4 T cells after COVID-19. These receptors have no identified antigens. The treatment is: roughly ten-day PBMC culture with coronavirus spike peptide pools or control peptides (ViraFEST assay). Cultured CD4+ T cells had their DNA profiled by the Oncomine TCR Beta short-read assay. MiXCR was run by TCRdb on the PCR reads, yielding one entry per CDR3 protein. The sample records about 5,600 distinct CDR3 sequences, roughly 50% being singletons. The sequenced sample consisted of CD4+ T cells from blood, cultured in vitro. The origin of the receptors is a human donor who had recovered from COVID-19.

This clonotype was picked up one time. The chain is built from TRBV18 and TRBJ1-1, with D possibly being TRBD1 (6 bases). This CDR3 comprises 15 residues. CDR1 and CDR2 from the germline V gene are KGHSH and LQKENI. V was trimmed by 5 bases and J by 6 bases, leaving 19 bases between them. The CDR3: CASSTSRGAFPEAFF. The CDR3 region has the DNA TGTGCCAGCTCAACTAGCAGGGGCGCTTTCCCTGAAGCTTTCTTT.

The chain recombines TRBV20-1 with TRBJ1-1; D unresolved. There are 11 residues in the CDR3. Germline loops: CDR1 DFQATT, CDR2 SNEGSKA (reference sequence). The CDR3 DNA is TGCAGCCTTATACCCACGCGGGTCGCTTTCTTT. Amino acid sequence: CSLIPTRVAFF.

This clonotype was seen only a few times. The chain uses TRBV15 and TRBJ2-7; D gene uncertain. CDR3 length: 15 amino acids. CDR1 and CDR2 (germline): LNHNV, YYDKDF (reference sequence). Trimming pared 5 bases from V and 1 base from J, leaving 15 bases between. In DNA, the CDR3 is TGTGCCACCAGCCGTAGGGATGTGAAGTCCTACGAGCAGTACTTC. Encoded protein: CATSRRDVKSYEQYF. Supplemented by reference TRBV15 and TRBJ2-7, the full variable domain reads DAMVIQNPRYQVTQFGKPVTLSCSQTLNHNVMYWYQQKSSQAPKLLFHYYDKDFNNEADTPDNFQSRRPNTSFCFLDIRSPGLGDTAMYLCATSRRDVKSYEQYFGPGTRLTVT.

The chain is built from TRBV6-1 and TRBJ2-3, with 12 bases identical to TRBD2. Germline CDR1 reads MNHNS; CDR2 reads SASEGT. The CDR3 has 17 residues. V lost 0 bases to trimming and J lost 4 bases; unmatched junction nucleotides: 5. This chain's CDR3 is CASSEAPTSGGADTQYF. As DNA, the CDR3 is TGTGCCAGCAGTGAAGCCCCGACTAGCGGGGGAGCAGATACGCAGTATTTT.

This clonotype is labeled as large (0.1 to 1%). The chain uses TRBV5-1 and TRBJ1-1; D unresolved. The CDR3 loop spans 13 amino acids. V was cut by 1 base and J by 3 bases, with 7 bases left in between. Germline CDR1 reads SGHRS; CDR2 reads YFSETQ. The CDR3 DNA reads TGCGCCAGCAGCTTGAAAATGGACACTGAAGCTTTCTTT. Its translation is CASSLKMDTEAFF.

This clonotype was counted only a few times. The genes are TRBV20-1 and TRBJ2-5; no reliable D call. The CDR3 loop spans 14 amino acids. CDR1 is DFQATT and CDR2 is SNEGSKA in the germline V gene (reference sequence). With 5 bases removed from V and 5 bases from J, the gap between germline ends came to 18 bases. This CDR3 reads CSAPRQIQGETQYF. As DNA, the CDR3 is TGCAGTGCTCCGCGGCAGATTCAAGGGGAGACCCAGTACTTC.

The V and J genes are TRBV10-3 and TRBJ2-5; TRBD1 matches at 12 bases. Germline-derived CDR1 and CDR2 are ENHRY and SYGVKD. CDR3 size: 15 residues. The trim removed 5 bases at V and 5 bases at J, leaving 6 bases unmatched. For the CDR3, the DNA is TGTGCCATCAGTATGGGACAGGGGGCCCTTGAGACCCAGTACTTC. It is translated as CAISMGQGALETQYF.

This clonotype was seen a few times. The chain is built from TRBV5-4 and TRBJ1-1; D might be TRBD1 (5 bases). The CDR3 covers 15 residues. Germline V lookup: CDR1 SGHNT, CDR2 YYREEE (reference sequence). V was clipped by 4 bases and J by 1 base, with 14 bases between them. CDR3 in DNA: TGTGCCAGCAGCCCGGGAGGGGTTCGGAACACTGAAGCTTTCTTT. This codes for CASSPGGVRNTEAFF.

A few counts support this clonotype. The chain uses TRBV7-8 and TRBJ1-2, with D tentatively TRBD1 (5 bases). The CDR3 loop spans 13 amino acids. Germline assignment: CDR1 SGHVS and CDR2 FQNEAQ. Trimming removed 1 base at V and 3 bases at J, with 6 bases between. CDR3 DNA sequence: TGTGCCAGCAGCTTAGGACAGTACTATGGCTACACCTTC. The encoded protein is CASSLGQYYGYTF.

The chain recombines TRBV12-3 or TRBV12-4 with TRBJ1-6; no clear D gene. The germline V and J ends were trimmed by 8 bases and 9 bases, with 17 bases remaining between them. The CDR3 loop spans 14 amino acids. For the CDR3, the DNA is TGTGCCAGCGGCAGGTCCTTCGGTACTTCACCCCTCCACTTT. Translated: CASGRSFGTSPLHF.

The chain links TRBV7-3 to TRBJ2-3; 8 bases map to TRBD1. The CDR3 consists of 15 residues. The junction had 8 bases not matched to a gene; V was cut back by 5 bases and J by 4 bases. Germline loops: CDR1 SGHTA, CDR2 FQGTGA. CDR3 nucleotide sequence: TGTGCCAGCAGCATCGGGACAGGTATCTCAGATACGCAGTATTTT. Its translation: CASSIGTGISDTQYF.

This clonotype occurred a few times. This chain joins TRBV20-1 and TRBJ2-7; no reliable D call. Germline loops: CDR1 DFQATT, CDR2 SNEGSKA (reference sequence). This CDR3 spans 12 amino acids. V was pared by 3 bases and J by 3 bases, with 9 bases between. In nucleotides, the CDR3 is TGCAGTGCTAGTGTACGGAGCTACGAGCAGTACTTC. It yields the protein CSASVRSYEQYF.

In regard to this clonotype: Germline and junction disagree at one end, which may indicate a read error. The chain employs TRBV7-7 and TRBJ2-1; 7 bases fit TRBD2. This CDR3 is built from 16 residues. Germline lookup yields CDR1 SSHAT and CDR2 FNYEAQ (reference sequence). The CDR3 here is CASSLALGGRGNEQFF. Here the CDR3 DNA reads TGTGCTAGCAGCTTAGCGCTTGGCGGGAGAGGGAATGAGCAGTTCTTC.

The chain combines TRBV6-4 with TRBJ2-3; 8 nucleotides agree with TRBD2. This CDR3 contains 14 residues. Germline CDR1 MRHNA, CDR2 SNTAGT. The V segment lost 5 bases and the J segment 5 bases; nucleotides outside the gene matches: 6. CDR3 coding DNA: TGTGCCAGCAGTCAGAGCGGGGGAAGAGATACGCAGTATTTT. It codes for CASSQSGGRDTQYF.

The genes are TRBV6-1 and TRBJ2-6; D might be TRBD1 (5 bases). Trimming stripped 6 bases from V and 0 bases from J, with 9 bases between. This CDR3 has 15 amino acids. Germline V gene data show CDR1 as MNHNS and CDR2 as SASEGT. The CDR3 region is CASRTGNSGANVLTF. Written as DNA, the CDR3 is TGTGCCAGCAGAACAGGAAACTCTGGGGCCAACGTCCTGACTTTC.

V gene TRBV4-1 combines with J gene TRBJ1-6; no reliable D call. V lost 0 bases and J lost 8, with 14 bases in between. Germline V gene sequence: CDR1 MGHRA, CDR2 YSYEKL. This CDR3 is built from 16 residues. The CDR3 is CASSQDLADSYSPLHF. The CDR3 DNA reads TGCGCCAGCAGCCAAGATCTGGCAGATTCTTATTCACCCCTCCACTTT.

The chain combines TRBV11-3 with TRBJ2-5; D is ambiguous. Per the germline V gene, CDR1 is SGHNT and CDR2 is YENEEA. The CDR3 runs 14 residues. The V gene lost 5 bases and the J gene lost 5 bases, with 15 bases spanning the gap. CDR3 sequence: CASSLPDARETQYF. In DNA form, the CDR3 reads TGTGCCAGCAGCCTACCGGACGCCCGGGAGACCCAGTACTTC.

This clonotype was counted a few times. The chain couples TRBV6-1 to TRBJ1-1, with D possibly TRBD1 on 6 matching bases. The CDR3 totals 13 residues. Between the trimmed V and J ends, which lost 5 bases and 4 bases, there was a span of 11 bases. Germline CDR1 MNHNS, CDR2 SASEGT. The CDR3 spells CASSTGPVTEAFF. The CDR3 region has the DNA TGTGCCAGCAGTACAGGGCCTGTCACTGAAGCTTTCTTT.

The chain combines TRBV11-3 with TRBJ2-5; 7 nucleotides line up with TRBD1. Germline values: CDR1 SGHNT, CDR2 YENEEA. The CDR3 extends over 15 amino acids. With V trimmed by 5 bases and J by 4 bases, 10 bases remained unmatched. CDR3 protein: CASSRSGTVGETQYF. The CDR3 DNA reads as TGTGCCAGCAGCCGTTCCGGGACAGTCGGAGAGACCCAGTACTTC.

This chain joins TRBV5-1 and TRBJ1-6; a weak D match, TRBD1 (5 bases). CDR3 length: 15 amino acids. Germline V CDR1 and CDR2: SGHRS, YFSETQ. Between the trimmed V and J ends, which lost 0 bases and 8 bases, there was a span of 12 bases. CDR3 DNA: TGCGCCAGCAGCTTGGTTGGGGGGATGGATTCACCCCTCCACTTT. Translating it yields CASSLVGGMDSPLHF.